This note documents a single T cell receptor (beta chain) sequence. Antigen unknown. V was clipped by 5 bases and J by 8 bases, with 9 bases between them. Germline values: CDR1 LNHNV, CDR2 YYDKDF (reference sequence). The CDR3 extends over 11 amino acids. The data belong to a study of identifying expanded T cells in peripheral blood. General study results and limits: Roughly two-week clone count variance significantly increased as total template count grew. Technical replicates showed around 1.1 changed clones; around two weeks approximately 16; four weeks 19.

Collection occurred without any documented infections or immune events in donors. Here immunoSEQ multiplex PCR was the method, and the copy in TCRdb shows in-frame clones only, minus some. The table records approximately 100,000 clones, about 91% of them present only once. The rearrangement uses TRBV15 and TRBJ1-1; D gene unclear. The sequence came from a person between 18 and 69 years old in good health. Source material: blood. The CDR3 DNA reads TGTGCCACCAGCGGACCCAGGGAAGCTTTCTTT. Translation: CATSGPREAFF.